This note documents a single T cell receptor (beta chain) sequence. Its antigen is unknown. This may be a read error: a much more frequent sequence differs by one nucleotide. Germline CDR1 and CDR2: LGHDT and YNNKEL (reference sequence). The CDR3 sequence is 15 residues long. After removal of 5 bases from V and 5 bases from J, the junction contained 7 bases not matched to a gene. Template material for amplifying TCR beta CDR3 regions consisted of RNA transcripts. A first-round RT-PCR of the TCR CDR3 used the HTBI primer set. MiXCR, run by TCRdb on the multiplex PCR reads, gives a single entry per CDR3 protein. The data hold about 35,000 distinct CDR3 sequences, with around 48% observed a single time. Exclusion followed for patients with uncontrolled infection, other autoimmune disease, pregnancy or lactation. Diagnosis rested on symptoms, serum thyroxine and TRAb, thyroid ultrasound, and orbital computed tomography. Using approximately 10 ml of fresh peripheral blood, PBMCs were prepared.

The data originate from a study of T cells in Graves' hyperthyroidism and ophthalmopathy. Study-wide results and caveats: A 13 V-J signature model discriminated ophthalmopathy versus stable hyperthyroidism.

The chain joins TRBV3-1 to TRBJ2-1, with 9 bases matching TRBD2. The clonotype comes from a woman in her forties or fifties with Graves' hyperthyroidism that later progressed to Graves' ophthalmopathy. The sequenced sample was blood. This chain's CDR3 is CASSYLAGAHNEQFF. The CDR3 DNA follows: TGTGCCAGCAGCTATTTAGCGGGGGCCCACAATGAGCAGTTCTTC.